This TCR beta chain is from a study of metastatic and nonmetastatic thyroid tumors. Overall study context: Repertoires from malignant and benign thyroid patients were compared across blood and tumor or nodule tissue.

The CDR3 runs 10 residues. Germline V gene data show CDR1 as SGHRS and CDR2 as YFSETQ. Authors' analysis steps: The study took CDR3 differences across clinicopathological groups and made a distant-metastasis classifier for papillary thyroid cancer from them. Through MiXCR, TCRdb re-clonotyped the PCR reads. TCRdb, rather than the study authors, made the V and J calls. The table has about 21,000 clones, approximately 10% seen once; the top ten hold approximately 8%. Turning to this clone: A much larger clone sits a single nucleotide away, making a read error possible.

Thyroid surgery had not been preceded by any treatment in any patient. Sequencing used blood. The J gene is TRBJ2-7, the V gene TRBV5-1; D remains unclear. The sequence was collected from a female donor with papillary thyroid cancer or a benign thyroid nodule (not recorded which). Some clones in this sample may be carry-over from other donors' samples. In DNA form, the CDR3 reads TGCACCAGCAGTGTCTACGAGCAGTACTTC. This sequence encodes CTSSVYEQYF.